This is a list of T cell receptor beta chains from one sample in a study of blood T cell repertoires in COVID-19. The method was immunoSEQ multiplex PCR; TCRdb's version includes in-frame clones alone and lacks a portion of them. The sample shows more than 150,000 clones, over 90% of them seen only once. Source material: peripheral blood. Receptors were obtained from a man aged 50 to 59 with acute or convalescent COVID-19. Both conserved end residues are part of each CDR3. D genes are given only for firm matches. Not all rows give a size; the values are once, few, many and, for expanded clones, a class.

v_gene	abundance	j_gene	d_gene	CDR3nt	CDR3aa
TRBV13	.	TRBJ2-1	.	TGTGCCAGCAGCTTAGCCAGTATGACGCGGTACAATGAGCAGTTCTTC	CASSLASMTRYNEQFF
TRBV7-9	once	TRBJ1-2	TRBD1	TGTGCCAGCAGCCCAAGTCCGGGACAGGTATTTTTAGAAGGCTACACCTTC	CASSPSPGQVFLEGYTF
TRBV30	.	TRBJ1-1	TRBD1	TGTGCCTGGAGTGTCCCAGGGGGCGGCACTGAAGCTTTCTTT	CAWSVPGGGTEAFF
TRBV11-2	once	TRBJ2-7	.	TGTGCCAGCAGCTTAGGACCCAGCGACGAGCAGTACTTC	CASSLGPSDEQYF
TRBV15	.	TRBJ2-1	.	TGTGCCACCAGCAGTTATGTAGTGAATGAGCAGTTCTTC	CATSSYVVNEQFF
TRBV4-1	.	TRBJ1-4	.	TGCGCCAGCAGCCCATGGAGATGGGATGAAAAACTGTTTTTT	CASSPWRWDEKLFF
TRBV27	once	TRBJ2-1	TRBD2	TGTGCCAGCTGCGGGAGTTCCTACAATGAGCAGTTCTTC	CASCGSSYNEQFF
TRBV18	.	TRBJ1-1	.	TGTGCCAGCTCATCGGGATCCTCAGTGAACACTGAAGCTTTCTTT	CASSSGSSVNTEAFF
TRBV6-2/TRBV6-3	.	TRBJ2-2	.	TGTGCCAGCAGTTTGGGGGGCGGGGAGCTGTTTTTT	CASSLGGGELFF
TRBV14	.	TRBJ2-7	TRBD1	TGTGCCAGCAGCCCCCCACTGACAGGGTACCACGAGCAGTACTTC	CASSPPLTGYHEQYF
TRBV7-2	.	TRBJ1-5	.	TGTGCCAGCAGCTTGGAGGACGGCAATCAGCCCCAGCATTTT	CASSLEDGNQPQHF
TRBV7-9	once	TRBJ1-1	.	TGTGCCAGCAGCTCAGGGGTGTCAGGCACTGAAGCTTTCTTT	CASSSGVSGTEAFF
TRBV11-2	once	TRBJ2-7	.	TGTGCCAGCAGCTTAGATGCGGGAACCTACGAGCAGTACTTC	CASSLDAGTYEQYF
TRBV18	.	TRBJ1-2	.	TGTGCCAGCTCACCAGGGGGCCCAGGCTACACCTTC	CASSPGGPGYTF
TRBV7-9	few	TRBJ2-2	.	TGTGCCAGCAGCTTAGGCCCAGGAGGGGCGGGCACCGGGGAGCTGTTTTTT	CASSLGPGGAGTGELFF
TRBV5-1	.	TRBJ2-2	.	TGCGCCAGCAGCCTAAGACAGGAAGTCAGCACCGGGGAGCTGTTTTTT	CASSLRQEVSTGELFF
TRBV5-1	.	TRBJ1-1	TRBD1	TGCGCCAGCAGCGCCGGACAGGGCACTGAAGCTTTCTTT	CASSAGQGTEAFF
TRBV24-1	.	TRBJ2-7	TRBD1	TGTGCCACCAGTGATCACCAGGGGGATGGCGAGCAGTACTTC	CATSDHQGDGEQYF
TRBV10-3	.	TRBJ2-3	TRBD1	TGTGCCATCAGTGGTCCGGTCGGACAGGGGGTACCGGTTACGCAGTATTTT	CAISGPVGQGVPVTQYF
TRBV6-1	once	TRBJ1-2	.	TGTGCCAGCAGTGAAGGGCTAGGGGTGGTTGGCTACACCTTC	CASSEGLGVVGYTF
TRBV7-8	.	TRBJ1-1	.	TGTGCCAGCAGCCCCCGAGGGGGGGGAAGGACTGAAGCTTTCTTT	CASSPRGGGRTEAFF
TRBV11-3	.	TRBJ1-3	.	TGTGCCAGCAGCTTAGTTCGCGGGGGGCGCGGGTCTGGAAACACCATATATTTT	CASSLVRGGRGSGNTIYF
TRBV10-3	.	TRBJ2-2	.	TGTGCCATCAGTGGGGACTCTGACACCGGGGAGCTGTTTTTT	CAISGDSDTGELFF